A selection of T cell receptor beta chains follows, all from one sample in a study of OX40 agonist ivuxolimab in advanced cancers. TCRdb's table, derived via immunoSEQ multiplex PCR, lists solely in-frame clones and lacks some. The repertoire consists of tens of thousands of clones, with about 85% occurring once and the leading ten covering around 4.7%. The material was CD4+ or CD8+ T cells sorted from blood, obtained in a trial of the OX40 agonist ivuxolimab. The receptors come from an adult with an advanced solid tumor such as melanoma, head and neck, liver or kidney cancer. Both conserved end residues are part of each CDR3. Fields, in order: J gene, clone size, V gene, D gene, CDR3 length, CDR3 DNA, CDR3 protein. D genes are given only for firm matches. Some rows mark clone size as missing; the rest say once, few, many or name a class of expanded clone.

J: TRBJ2-7; size: -; V: TRBV7-2; D: TRBD2; length: 15; DNA: TGTGCCAGCAGCTTATCCAGCGGGGTAACCTACGAGCAGTACTTC; CDR3: CASSLSSGVTYEQYF
J: TRBJ1-4; size: -; V: TRBV28; D: -; length: 11; DNA: TGTGCCAGCAGGCTTTATGAAAAACTGTTTTTT; CDR3: CASRLYEKLFF
J: TRBJ1-5; size: -; V: TRBV6-1; D: -; length: 17; DNA: TGTGCCAGCAGTGAAGCGCAGAGCAGGGCAAGCAATCAGCCCCAGCATTTT; CDR3: CASSEAQSRASNQPQHF
J: TRBJ1-6; size: few; V: TRBV6-1; D: TRBD1; length: 15; DNA: TGTGCCAGCAAGGAGACCGGGACAGGGTTGTCACCCCTCCACTTT; CDR3: CASKETGTGLSPLHF
J: TRBJ2-5; size: -; V: TRBV20-1; D: -; length: 10; DNA: TGCAGTGCTATTCAGGAGACCCAGTACTTC; CDR3: CSAIQETQYF
J: TRBJ2-1; size: -; V: TRBV10-3; D: -; length: 15; DNA: TGTGCCATCAGTGAGCGGCAGGGCCCAAACAATGAGCAGTTCTTC; CDR3: CAISERQGPNNEQFF
J: TRBJ1-5; size: -; V: TRBV28; D: -; length: 16; DNA: TGTGCCAGCAGCTCCATACTCGCCAGGTGGGGGGAGCCCCAGCATTTT; CDR3: CASSSILARWGEPQHF
J: TRBJ2-1; size: -; V: TRBV4-1; D: TRBD1; length: 16; DNA: TGCGCCAGCAGACACTGGACAGGGGCGGGTGGAAATGAGCAGTTCTTC; CDR3: CASRHWTGAGGNEQFF
J: TRBJ2-5; size: -; V: TRBV27; D: TRBD2; length: 14; DNA: TGTGCCAGCAGTTCCCTCCGCGGGAGAGAGACCCAGTACTTC; CDR3: CASSSLRGRETQYF
J: TRBJ2-2; size: -; V: TRBV18; D: TRBD2; length: 16; DNA: TGTGCCAGCTCACCACCAGCGGGAGTGGGCACCGGGGAGCTGTTTTTT; CDR3: CASSPPAGVGTGELFF
J: TRBJ2-7; size: -; V: TRBV6-5; D: TRBD1; length: 13; DNA: TGTGCCAGCACCCCACAGGGGGCGGAAGAGCAGTACTTC; CDR3: CASTPQGAEEQYF
J: TRBJ1-2; size: -; V: TRBV18; D: -; length: 13; DNA: TGTGCCAGCTCACCAACTCAGTTCTATGGCTACACCTTC; CDR3: CASSPTQFYGYTF
J: TRBJ1-5; size: -; V: TRBV11-2; D: -; length: 13; DNA: TGTGCCAGCAGCTTAGGCGGGGGTCAGCCCCAGCATTTT; CDR3: CASSLGGGQPQHF
J: TRBJ2-5; size: -; V: TRBV30; D: -; length: 12; DNA: TGTGCCTGGGACGCAGGGGATGAGACCCAGTACTTC; CDR3: CAWDAGDETQYF
J: TRBJ1-5; size: few; V: TRBV10-3; D: -; length: 16; DNA: TGTGCCATCAGTAAGGACAGCTTCTATAGCAATCAGCCCCAGCATTTT; CDR3: CAISKDSFYSNQPQHF
J: TRBJ1-2; size: -; V: TRBV5-4; D: -; length: 14; DNA: TGTGCCAGCAGTCCACACCCGGGGGGCTATGGCTACACCTTC; CDR3: CASSPHPGGYGYTF
J: TRBJ2-1; size: -; V: TRBV20-1; D: -; length: 10; DNA: TGCAGTGCTAGTGAGGTTGAGCAGTTCTTC; CDR3: CSASEVEQFF
J: TRBJ2-7; size: -; V: TRBV11-2; D: -; length: 14; DNA: TGTGCCAGCAGCGCACATCAGGGACCCTACGAGCAGTACTTC; CDR3: CASSAHQGPYEQYF
J: TRBJ2-3; size: -; V: TRBV5-4; D: TRBD2; length: 16; DNA: TGTGCCAGCAGTCCTCTAGCGGGAGGCGCCACAGATACGCAGTATTTT; CDR3: CASSPLAGGATDTQYF
J: TRBJ2-1; size: -; V: TRBV6-6; D: TRBD1; length: 14; DNA: TGTGCCAGCAGACCGGACAGGGGAGGGAATGAGCAGTTCTTC; CDR3: CASRPDRGGNEQFF
J: TRBJ1-1; size: once; V: TRBV28; D: TRBD1; length: 12; DNA: TGTGCCAGCACCGTAGGGACAGTTGAAGCTTTCTTT; CDR3: CASTVGTVEAFF
J: TRBJ1-1; size: once; V: TRBV30; D: -; length: 13; DNA: TGTGCCTGGAAGGACCAGTCGGGTACTGAAGCTTTCTTT; CDR3: CAWKDQSGTEAFF
J: TRBJ2-3; size: few; V: TRBV11-2; D: -; length: 14; DNA: TGTGCCAGCAGCTTAGGAGGGGCGGCAGATACGCAGTATTTT; CDR3: CASSLGGAADTQYF